Below are 10 T cell receptor beta chains sequenced from a single sample in a study of blood T cell repertoires in COVID-19. The data were produced by immunoSEQ multiplex PCR, yet TCRdb's version contains in-frame clones alone and is incomplete. The table has about 210,000 clones, 84% seen once. The sequenced material came from peripheral blood. These receptor sequences come from a woman between 50 and 59 years old with active or convalescent COVID-19.

V gene TRBV7-9 combines with J gene TRBJ1-6, with 8 bases aligning to TRBD1. This CDR3 region has 16 residues. V shed 2 bases, J shed 5 bases, and the junction held 5 bases outside the gene matches. The germline gives CDR1 SEHNR, CDR2 FQNEAQ (reference sequence). This chain's CDR3 is CASSLNSGGNNSPLHF. Here the CDR3 DNA reads TGTGCCAGCAGCTTAAATTCAGGGGGCAATAATTCACCCCTCCACTTT.

Note on this clone: This CDR3 is also generated by other DNA sequences in the sample. This chain links TRBV6-5 with TRBJ1-1, with no clear D. The V end lost 0 bases, the J end lost 3 bases, and 8 bases lay between the germline ends. In germline, CDR1 is MNHEY, CDR2 SVGAGI. The CDR3 is made up of 14 amino acids. This chain's CDR3 is CASSYSRGDTEAFF. The DNA of the CDR3 is TGTGCCAGCAGTTACTCGAGAGGAGACACTGAAGCTTTCTTT.

This clone is a singleton in its sample. The chain couples TRBV5-4 to TRBJ2-1, with 8 nucleotides matching TRBD2. V lost 5 bases to trimming and J lost 6 bases; unmatched junction nucleotides: 7. In germline, CDR1 is SGHNT, CDR2 YYREEE (reference sequence). CDR3 length: 14 residues. CDR3 DNA sequence: TGTGCCAGCAGTCAAGCGGGAGCGCTCAATGAGCAGTTCTTC. Translation gives CASSQAGALNEQFF. The full variable domain, in which reference TRBV5-4 and TRBJ2-1 provide the parts outside the CDR3, is ETGVTQSPTHLIKTRGQQVTLRCSSQSGHNTVSWYQQALGQGPQFIFQYYREEENGRGNFPPRFSGLQFPNYSSELNVNALELDDSALYLCASSQAGALNEQFFGPGTRLTVL.

In its sample, this clone was seen a few times. V and J are TRBV3-1 (or the pseudogene TRBV3-2) and TRBJ1-1; 9 positions agree with TRBD1. The germline V gene has CDR1 LGHDT and CDR2 YNNKEL (reference sequence). J gave up 4 bases and V 1 base, and 1 base lay outside the gene matches. This CDR3 spans 14 amino acids. The CDR3 nucleotides are TGTGCCAGCAGCCAAGTACAGGGGGCCACTGAAGCTTTCTTT. Protein sequence: CASSQVQGATEAFF.

This clone appeared a few times. The chain combines TRBV18 with TRBJ1-5; 7 bases fit TRBD1. CDR3 size: 15 residues. CDR1 and CDR2 (germline): KGHSH, LQKENI. The ends lost 5 bases at V and 4 bases at J; junction bases unmatched: 8. For the CDR3, the DNA is TGTGCCAGCTCAGCCGGGACAGCCCTTAATCAGCCCCAGCATTTT. This gives the protein CASSAGTALNQPQHF.

This chain links TRBV15 with TRBJ2-5; TRBD2 matches 14 bases. The CDR3 loop spans 15 amino acids. V was clipped by 3 bases and J by 3 bases; unmatched bases: 0. Germline CDR1 reads LNHNV; CDR2 reads YYDKDF (reference sequence). In DNA, the CDR3 is TGTGCCACCAGCAGGACTAGCGGGAGGGAAGAGACCCAGTACTTC. This sequence encodes CATSRTSGREETQYF.

The chain has TRBV2 and TRBJ2-1; 9 nucleotides line up with TRBD1. CDR1 SNHLY and CDR2 FYNNEI come from the germline V gene. V trimming: 5 bases; J trimming: 0 bases; junction bases outside the gene matches: 14. The CDR3 covers 19 residues. CDR3 loop: CASSRRQGGFGSSYNEQFF. CDR3 DNA: TGTGCCAGCAGTCGTCGACAGGGGGGGTTTGGGAGCTCCTACAATGAGCAGTTCTTC.

This chain connects TRBV6-1 to TRBJ2-1; perhaps TRBD1 as D (5 bases). Germline values: CDR1 MNHNS, CDR2 SASEGT. The CDR3 is 17 amino acids. V was trimmed by 4 bases and J by 0 bases, leaving 16 bases between them. The CDR3 DNA is TGTGCCAGCAGTGCCCGCCCGACAGCCATCTCCTACAATGAGCAGTTCTTC. It translates to CASSARPTAISYNEQFF.

The rearrangement links TRBV5-1 to TRBJ2-1; possible D gene TRBD2, 6 bases. Trimming took 4 bases from V and 0 from J, leaving 11 bases between them. The CDR3 length is 15 residues. The germline CDR1 and CDR2 sequences are SGHRS and YFSETQ. The chain's CDR3 is CASSAAGSSYNEQFF. The CDR3 coding sequence is TGCGCCAGCAGCGCTGCGGGGAGCTCCTACAATGAGCAGTTCTTC.

The J gene is TRBJ1-5, the V gene TRBV2; D is possibly TRBD1 (6 bases). V dropped 7 bases and J dropped 5 bases, with 12 bases sitting between them. CDR1 is SNHLY and CDR2 is FYNNEI in the germline V gene. The CDR3 loop spans 13 amino acids. In DNA form, the CDR3 reads TGTGCCAGCACCGACAGGCCAGATCAGCCCCAGCATTTT. Translated, it gives CASTDRPDQPQHF.